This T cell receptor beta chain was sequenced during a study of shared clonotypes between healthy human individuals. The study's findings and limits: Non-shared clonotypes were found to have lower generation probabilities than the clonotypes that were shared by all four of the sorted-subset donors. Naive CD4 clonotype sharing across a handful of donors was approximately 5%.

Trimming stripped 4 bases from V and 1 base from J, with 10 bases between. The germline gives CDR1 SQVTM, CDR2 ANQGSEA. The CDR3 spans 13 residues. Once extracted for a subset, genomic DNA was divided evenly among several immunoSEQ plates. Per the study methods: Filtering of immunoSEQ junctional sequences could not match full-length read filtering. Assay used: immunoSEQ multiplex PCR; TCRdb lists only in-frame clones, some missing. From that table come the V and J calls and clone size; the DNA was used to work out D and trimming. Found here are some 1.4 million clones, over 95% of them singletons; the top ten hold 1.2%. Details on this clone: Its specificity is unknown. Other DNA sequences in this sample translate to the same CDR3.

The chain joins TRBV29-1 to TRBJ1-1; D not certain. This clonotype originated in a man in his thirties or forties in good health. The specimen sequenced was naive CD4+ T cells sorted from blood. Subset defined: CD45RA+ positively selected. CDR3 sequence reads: CSVARGSNTEAFF. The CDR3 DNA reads TGCAGCGTTGCCCGCGGGTCGAACACTGAAGCTTTCTTT.